Sequencing of this TCR beta chain was carried out in a study of cytotoxic CD8 clonotypes in ibrutinib-treated CLL. The table came from immunoSEQ multiplex PCR; TCRdb's copy has only in-frame clones and leaves some out. Here the sample spans around 70,000 clones, 75% to 95% being singletons. A note on this clone: What it recognizes is unknown.

The germline V gene has CDR1 GTSNPN and CDR2 SVGIG (reference sequence). V shed 5 bases, J shed 4 bases, and the junction held 3 bases outside the gene matches. The CDR3 sequence is 12 residues long. Findings and caveats of the study: Clonality was higher at ibrutinib response and returned toward baseline at progression. Clonality was higher at baseline than in age-matched healthy donors and tracked circulating CD8+ T-cell counts.

Specimen: PBMCs, collected after 12 months of ibrutinib treatment. The origin of this receptor is a human donor with chronic lymphocytic leukemia. The rearrangement joins TRBV30 to TRBJ1-1, with 8 bases identical to TRBD1. This CDR3 is CAWQQGATEAFF. CDR3 DNA sequence: TGTGCCTGGCAGCAGGGGGCCACTGAAGCTTTCTTT.